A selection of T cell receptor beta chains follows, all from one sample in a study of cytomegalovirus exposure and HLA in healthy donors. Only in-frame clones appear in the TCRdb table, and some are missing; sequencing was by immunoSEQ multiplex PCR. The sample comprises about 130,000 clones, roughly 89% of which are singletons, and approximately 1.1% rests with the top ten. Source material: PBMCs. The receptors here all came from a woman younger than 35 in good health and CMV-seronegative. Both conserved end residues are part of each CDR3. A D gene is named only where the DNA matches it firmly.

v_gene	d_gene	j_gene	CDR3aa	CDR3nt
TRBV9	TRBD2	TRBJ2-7	CASGGSNKDEQYF	TGTGCCAGCGGCGGGAGTAATAAGGACGAGCAGTACTTC
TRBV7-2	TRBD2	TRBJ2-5	CASSLGTSTKETQYF	TGTGCCAGCAGCTTAGGGACTAGCACTAAAGAGACCCAGTACTTC
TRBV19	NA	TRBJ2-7	CASSIGPYEQYF	TGTGCCAGTAGTATCGGTCCCTACGAGCAGTACTTC
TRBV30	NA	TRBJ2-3	CAWNGRVNTDTQYF	TGTGCCTGGAATGGGCGGGTCAACACAGATACGCAGTATTTT
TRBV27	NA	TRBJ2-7	CASSLGGAERYYEQYF	TGTGCCAGCAGTTTAGGTGGAGCGGAGAGGTACTACGAGCAGTACTTC
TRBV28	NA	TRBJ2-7	CASSSTGTSFYEQYF	TGTGCCAGCAGTTCGACCGGGACTTCCTTTTACGAGCAGTACTTC
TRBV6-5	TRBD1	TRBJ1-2	CASSYLSRGRDGYTF	TGTGCCAGCAGTTATCTCTCCAGGGGGCGGGATGGCTACACCTTC
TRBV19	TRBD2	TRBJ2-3	CASRGMTSGGMDTQYF	TGTGCCAGTAGGGGTATGACTAGCGGGGGGATGGATACGCAGTATTTT
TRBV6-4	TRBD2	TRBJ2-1	CASRQRENSYNEQFF	TGTGCCAGCAGGCAGCGGGAAAACTCCTACAATGAGCAGTTCTTC
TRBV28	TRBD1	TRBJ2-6	CASSMDRSLSGANVLTF	TGTGCCAGCAGTATGGACAGGTCTCTCTCTGGGGCCAACGTCCTGACTTTC
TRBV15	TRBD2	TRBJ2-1	CATEHDSGSFYNEQFF	TGTGCCACCGAACACGATAGCGGGAGTTTCTACAATGAGCAGTTCTTC
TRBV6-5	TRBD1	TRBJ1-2	CASSPPGTASYGYTF	TGTGCCAGCAGTCCCCCCGGGACAGCCTCCTATGGCTACACCTTC
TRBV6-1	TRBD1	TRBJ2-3	CASGQGNTQYF	TGTGCCAGCGGACAGGGGAATACGCAGTATTTT